This is a list of T cell receptor beta chains from one sample in a study of blood T cells in healthy people across ages. TCRdb passed the 5' RACE reads through MiXCR, listing each CDR3 protein once. The sample consists of 1,100,000 or so distinct CDR3 sequences, 35% to 50% of them appearing once. The sample consisted of blood. These receptors all stem from a woman aged 55-69 years in good health. Each CDR3 is given with its conserved first and last residue. The D gene is left open where the match is weak. Size values are once, few and many counts, or a class for expanded clones, and some rows have none.

. TRBJ2-4 . TRBV27 CASSVGGANYKQYF TGTGCCAGCAGTGTCGGGGGAGCGAACTACAAGCAGTACTTC
. TRBJ2-7 few TRBV10-2 CASNDGLGAQYF TGCGCCAGCAATGATGGGCTGGGTGCGCAGTACTTC
. TRBJ2-1 . TRBV3-1 CASSQGGRRINEQFF TGTGCCAGCAGCCAAGGTGGGAGAAGGATCAATGAGCAGTTCTTC
. TRBJ1-6 . TRBV6-1 CASSEFQGYDSPLHF TGTGCCAGCAGTGAATTCCAGGGATATGATTCACCCCTCCACTTT
. TRBJ2-7 . TRBV27 CASAMTGVSYEQYF TGTGCCAGTGCAATGACAGGCGTTTCCTACGAGCAGTACTTC
. TRBJ2-7 few TRBV6-5 CAARDILSSYEQYF TGTGCCGCCCGGGACATTCTTTCCTCCTACGAGCAGTACTTC
TRBD1 TRBJ1-1 few TRBV5-5 CASSLSSRGVNAEAFF TGTGCCAGCAGCTTGTCCTCCAGGGGGGTAAACGCTGAAGCTTTCTTT
. TRBJ2-5 few TRBV12-3/TRBV12-4 CASSLDPRTTQYF TGTGCCAGCAGTTTAGACCCTCGGACGACCCAGTACTTC
. TRBJ1-2 . TRBV27 CASSITGMGIGYGYTF TGTGCCAGCAGTATAACAGGGATGGGGATTGGCTATGGCTACACCTTC
. TRBJ2-7 many TRBV29-1 CSVGASSYEQYF TGCAGCGTTGGAGCTAGCTCCTACGAGCAGTACTTC
. TRBJ1-5 . TRBV10-3 CAISAGGDQPQHF TGTGCCATCAGTGCGGGAGGTGATCAGCCCCAGCATTTT
. TRBJ2-5 . TRBV10-1 CASSPRGLRGGTKQETQYF TGCGCCAGCAGTCCAAGGGGATTACGAGGGGGAACCAAACAAGAGACCCAGTACTTC
TRBD2 TRBJ2-5 few TRBV20-1 CSANSGRAVETQYF TGCAGTGCCAATAGCGGGAGGGCCGTAGAGACCCAGTACTTC
TRBD2 TRBJ2-1 many TRBV29-1 CSVSTIGEGFF TGCAGCGTGTCTACTATCGGGGAGGGGTTCTTC
TRBD2 TRBJ2-1 . TRBV11-2 CASSLGSSGSSYNEQFF TGTGCCAGCAGCTTAGGATCAAGCGGGAGCTCCTACAATGAGCAGTTCTTC
TRBD1 TRBJ1-2 . TRBV27 CASSLRTGFYGYTF TGTGCCAGCAGTTTACGGACAGGTTTCTATGGCTACACCTTC
. TRBJ1-4 once TRBV14 CASSQRTKGEKLFF TGTGCCAGCAGCCAACGGACTAAAGGCGAAAAACTGTTTTTT
TRBD2 TRBJ2-1 few TRBV20-1 CSASGGSFEQFF TGCAGTGCTAGTGGCGGGAGTTTTGAGCAGTTCTTC
TRBD1 TRBJ1-6 . TRBV20-1 CSARDPTGKVDSPLHF TGCAGTGCTAGAGACCCGACAGGGAAGGTCGATTCACCCCTCCACTTT
. TRBJ2-3 few TRBV15 CATSRDPWAQYF TGTGCCACCAGCAGGGACCCCTGGGCGCAGTATTTT
. TRBJ2-7 few TRBV15 CATSRGTVRDYEQYF TGTGCCACCAGCAGAGGTACCGTCAGGGACTACGAGCAGTACTTC
. TRBJ2-7 . TRBV29-1 CSVTGGVYEQYF TGCAGCGTTACTGGAGGGGTCTACGAGCAGTACTTC
. TRBJ1-4 . TRBV7-9 CASSFENNEKLFF TGTGCCAGCAGCTTTGAAAATAATGAAAAACTGTTTTTT
TRBD1 TRBJ2-1 . TRBV27 CASRTPGQGYNEQFF TGTGCCAGCAGAACCCCGGGACAGGGTTACAATGAGCAGTTCTTC
TRBD2 TRBJ2-3 . TRBV4-1 CASSQDKAGVDTQYF TGCGCCAGCAGCCAAGATAAAGCGGGAGTAGATACGCAGTATTTT
. TRBJ2-7 few TRBV28 CASSFGANEQYF TGTGCCAGCAGTTTCGGGGCTAACGAGCAGTACTTC
. TRBJ1-2 few TRBV20-1 CSARGQNNYGYTF TGCAGTGCTAGAGGACAGAATAACTATGGCTACACCTTC
. TRBJ2-5 once TRBV7-2 CAGSLVFSRIRMETQYF TGTGCCGGCAGCTTAGTTTTTAGCAGGATCCGTATGGAGACCCAGTACTTC
. TRBJ2-1 few TRBV13 CASSPSALKEQFF TGTGCCAGCAGCCCCTCCGCCTTGAAAGAGCAGTTCTTC
. TRBJ1-1 . TRBV5-6 CASSFAHTEAFF TGTGCCAGCAGCTTTGCTCACACTGAAGCTTTCTTT
TRBD1 TRBJ1-6 . TRBV5-6 CASSFRQGSSYNSPLHF TGTGCCAGCAGCTTCCGACAGGGCAGCTCCTATAATTCACCCCTCCACTTT
. TRBJ2-1 . TRBV9 CASSPRGQTYNEQFF TGTGCCAGCAGCCCCCGTGGACAGACCTACAATGAGCAGTTCTTC
. TRBJ1-2 . TRBV27 CASSKSGRIPNGYTF TGTGCCAGCAGTAAATCGGGACGGATCCCCAATGGCTACACCTTC
TRBD1 TRBJ2-1 . TRBV5-1 CASSWTGQVLGEQFF TGCGCCAGCAGCTGGACGGGACAGGTACTCGGTGAGCAGTTCTTC
. TRBJ2-1 . TRBV6-5 CASSYDGTQYNEQFF TGTGCCAGCAGTTACGACGGGACGCAATACAATGAGCAGTTCTTC
. TRBJ2-3 few TRBV14 CASSPFGGGTQYF TGTGCCAGCAGCCCATTCGGGGGAGGTACGCAGTATTTT
TRBD2 TRBJ2-3 . TRBV2 CASSDGLASTDTQYF TGTGCCAGCAGTGACGGACTAGCGAGCACAGATACGCAGTATTTT
TRBD2 TRBJ2-1 . TRBV2 CASSHTTSREQFF TGTGCCAGCAGCCATACGACTAGCCGGGAGCAGTTCTTC